Below are 10 T cell receptor beta chains sequenced from a single sample in a study of cytomegalovirus exposure and HLA in healthy donors. With 60 Vbeta and 13 Jbeta primers, the PCR was carried out. Only in-frame clones appear in the TCRdb table, and some are missing; sequencing was by immunoSEQ multiplex PCR. The sample table includes some 110,000 clones. The sample was PBMCs. The receptors shown here come from a man aged 18 to 30 in good health and CMV-seronegative.

V and J are TRBV27 and TRBJ2-7, with 14 nucleotides matching TRBD2. This CDR3 spans 15 amino acids. The V gene end was trimmed by 5 bases and the J gene end by 3 bases; junction bases not matched to a gene: 3. Germline V gene lookup returns CDR1 MNHEY and CDR2 SMNVEV (reference sequence). CDR3 sequence: CASSGTSGSLYEQYF. The CDR3, as DNA: TGTGCCAGCAGTGGGACTAGCGGGAGTCTCTACGAGCAGTACTTC.

The rearrangement joins TRBV12-5 to TRBJ2-3; 10 nucleotides align to TRBD2. CDR1 and CDR2 from the germline V gene are LGHNT and FRNRAP. The length of the CDR3 is 16 residues. V lost 4 bases to trimming and J lost 5 bases; unmatched junction nucleotides: 9. CDR3 coding DNA: TGTGCTAGTGGTTCCGGAGCGGGAGGGCCGGGAGATACGCAGTATTTT. This encodes CASGSGAGGPGDTQYF.

This rearrangement joins TRBV27 to TRBJ2-7; 8 nucleotides agree with TRBD2. Germline V lookup: CDR1 MNHEY, CDR2 SMNVEV (reference sequence). Trimming took 3 bases from V and 6 from J; bases not matched to a gene: 13. The length of the CDR3 is 16 residues. The CDR3 region is CASSFSKRESRLEQYF. CDR3 sequence (DNA): TGTGCCAGCAGTTTCTCCAAGCGGGAGTCTCGTCTCGAGCAGTACTTC.

The V call is TRBV4-2, the J call TRBJ2-7; D may be TRBD2 (5 bases). Per the germline V gene, CDR1 is LGHNA and CDR2 is YNFKEQ. V was cut by 1 base and J by 7 bases, with 17 bases left in between. The CDR3 is 15 residues long. Here the CDR3 reads CASSQATGSRGEQYF. The CDR3 DNA reads as TGTGCCAGCAGCCAAGCGACTGGGAGCCGCGGAGAGCAGTACTTC.

This chain links TRBV5-1 with TRBJ1-2, with 8 nucleotides matching TRBD1. The germline V gene encodes CDR1 SGHRS and CDR2 YFSETQ. V shed 1 base, J shed 8 bases, and the junction held 10 bases outside the gene matches. The CDR3 loop spans 15 amino acids. The CDR3 nucleotides read TGCGCCAGCAGCTTGTCGTCAGGGGGCGCAGACGGCTACACCTTC. Translation: CASSLSSGGADGYTF. Full variable domain (rest looked up from reference TRBV5-1 and TRBJ1-2): KAGVTQTPRYLIKTRGQQVTLSCSPISGHRSVSWYQQTPGQGLQFLFEYFSETQRNKGNFPGRFSGRQFSNSRSEMNVSTLELGDSALYLCASSLSSGGADGYTFGSGTRLTVV.

CDR3 amino acids: CASSLDMTVSYNEQFF. The CDR3 DNA is TGTGCCAGTAGTCTCGACATGACAGTTTCCTACAATGAGCAGTTCTTC. V is TRBV19 and J is TRBJ2-1; the D gene is possibly TRBD1 (5 bases). The germline gives CDR1 LNHDA, CDR2 SQIVND (reference sequence). The CDR3 has 16 residues. Trimming took off 5 bases at V and 1 base at J, with 15 bases between the two ends.

The chain links TRBV6-1 to TRBJ2-3, with 7 bases matching TRBD2. With 7 bases clipped from V and 3 bases from J, the junction kept 7 bases outside the gene matches. The CDR3 runs 14 residues. Germline V gene lookup returns CDR1 MNHNS and CDR2 SASEGT. The CDR3 protein is CASKWPGGTDTQYF. Written as DNA, the CDR3 is TGTGCCAGCAAATGGCCCGGGGGGACAGATACGCAGTATTTT.

The chain is built from TRBV6-5 and TRBJ2-7, with 9 bases lining up with TRBD1. The CDR3 covers 15 residues. Germline V gives CDR1 MNHEY, CDR2 SVGAGI. V lost 2 bases to trimming and J lost 3 bases; unmatched junction nucleotides: 5. As DNA, the CDR3 is TGTGCCAGCAGTTACCCCCGACAGGGGGACTACGAGCAGTACTTC. Translating gives CASSYPRQGDYEQYF.

The rearrangement links TRBV11-2 to TRBJ2-3; the D is unclear. The CDR3 loop spans 12 amino acids. From germline, CDR1 is SGHAT and CDR2 FQNNGV. With 2 bases removed from V and 6 bases from J, the gap between germline ends came to 6 bases. DNA for the CDR3: TGTGCCAGCAGCTTATTCGGTGATACGCAGTATTTT. Its protein is CASSLFGDTQYF.

The chain recombines TRBV23-1 with TRBJ2-7; the match to TRBD1 covers 10 bases. TRBV23-1 is treated as an ORF (open reading frame) with a function not yet certain. CDR3 length equals 15 residues. V shed 7 bases and J 4 bases; nucleotides not matched to a gene: 10. This CDR3 is CASMAVDRGQYEQYF. CDR3 coding DNA: TGCGCCAGCATGGCGGTAGACAGGGGGCAATACGAGCAGTACTTC.